These 30 T cell receptor beta chains came from one sample sequenced in a study of blood T cell repertoires in COVID-19. Produced via immunoSEQ multiplex PCR; TCRdb's table is partial and in-frame only. The data show a few hundred thousand clones, 81% seen once. The sample consisted of PBMCs or T cells enriched from blood (not recorded which). The receptors here all came from a man aged 35-49 years who had recovered from COVID-19.

This chain connects TRBV21-1 to TRBJ1-5. TRBV21-1 corresponds to a pseudogene. The CDR3 is made up of 14 amino acids. The DNA for the CDR3 is TGTGCCAGCAGCAAATACGTCAGGATGGAGGCCCAGCATTTT. Translation: CASSKYVRMEAQHF.

The rearrangement joins TRBV5-4 to TRBJ1-2; maybe TRBD1 (5 bases). The V end was cut by 1 base, the J end by 6 bases, with 10 bases between. CDR1 and CDR2 from the germline V gene are SGHNT and YYREEE (reference sequence). CDR3 size: 13 residues. The CDR3 loop is CASSLLGGHGYTF. The CDR3 bases are TGTGCCAGCAGCTTGCTGGGGGGACATGGCTACACCTTC.

The rearrangement joins TRBV5-5 to TRBJ2-7; D possibly corresponds to TRBD1 (6 bases). The CDR3 spans 16 residues. Germline V CDR1 and CDR2: SGHKS, YYEKEE (reference sequence). V lost 3 bases and J lost 0, with 16 bases in between. This CDR3 reads CASSSQQTGRSYEQYF. Here the CDR3 DNA reads TGTGCCAGCAGCTCGCAACAGACAGGCCGCTCCTACGAGCAGTACTTC.

The table lists this clone with a count of one. The chain joins TRBV5-8 to TRBJ1-2; TRBD1 is a possible D gene (6 bases). Trimming cost V 2 bases and J 5 bases, with 16 bases left between them. Germline V gives CDR1 SGHTS, CDR2 YDEGEE. The CDR3 is 15 amino acids. The CDR3 spells CASSFFTTGRYGYTF. The CDR3 DNA reads TGTGCCAGCAGCTTTTTCACGACAGGTCGTTATGGCTACACCTTC.

The DNA for the CDR3 is TGTGCCAGCAGTGACTCGACGTGGGGCGGATACAATCAGCCCCAGCATTTT. Protein sequence: CASSDSTWGGYNQPQHF. V usage is TRBV2 and J usage is TRBJ1-5; maybe TRBD1 (5 bases). The CDR3 is 17 residues long. Between the trimmed V and J ends, which lost 3 bases and 3 bases, there was a span of 18 bases. Germline V gene data show CDR1 as SNHLY and CDR2 as FYNNEI.

The CDR3 nucleotides are TGCGCCAGCAGCCCCGGGACTAGCAACTACGAGCAGTACTTC. This codes for CASSPGTSNYEQYF. This sequence joins TRBV5-1 and TRBJ2-7; 9 bases map to TRBD2. From germline, CDR1 is SGHRS and CDR2 YFSETQ. The CDR3 runs 14 residues. J gave up 3 bases and V 4 bases, and 5 bases lay outside the gene matches.

V usage is TRBV3-1 (or the pseudogene TRBV3-2) and J usage is TRBJ2-3, with D perhaps matching TRBD2 (7 bases). Trimming removed 4 bases at V and 4 bases at J, with 15 bases between. This CDR3 region has 15 residues. Per germline, CDR1 LGHDT and CDR2 YNNKEL (reference sequence). The CDR3 DNA sequence: TGTGCCAGCAGCCCCTTTGGGGGGGCGCCAGATACGCAGTATTTT. Amino acid sequence: CASSPFGGAPDTQYF.

The V and J genes are TRBV7-9 and TRBJ1-6; D is possibly TRBD1 (6 bases). Germline V gene sequence: CDR1 SEHNR, CDR2 FQNEAQ (reference sequence). CDR3 length: 16 residues. Trimming stripped 1 base from V and 9 bases from J, with 16 bases between. CDR3 nucleotides: TGTGCCAGCAGCTTAGGGCCAGGGGATTATGGTTCACCCCTCCACTTT. It is translated as CASSLGPGDYGSPLHF.

This clone was seen a handful of times. The CDR3 loop reads CASRAGGAIIDSTF. The DNA of the CDR3 is TGTGCCAGCAGAGCAGGGGGCGCTATAATTGATAGCACCTTC. This chain connects TRBV6-5 to TRBJ1-2; 8 nucleotides line up with TRBD1. Germline V gene sequence: CDR1 MNHEY, CDR2 SVGAGI. Losses at the gene ends were 6 bases for V and 13 bases for J; bases not matched to a gene: 16. The CDR3 is made up of 14 amino acids.

The rearrangement links TRBV11-2 to TRBJ2-7, with D uncertain. V lost 1 base and J lost 0, with 13 bases in between. Germline V gives CDR1 SGHAT, CDR2 FQNNGV. This CDR3 is 16 amino acids long. The chain's CDR3 is CASSLVGSTSSYEQYF. Here the CDR3 DNA reads TGTGCCAGCAGCTTAGTGGGCAGTACCAGCTCCTACGAGCAGTACTTC.

This clone appeared a few times. The CDR3 loop is CASSLGGGYGYEQYF. The CDR3 DNA reads as TGTGCCAGCAGTTTAGGGGGGGGTTACGGCTACGAGCAGTACTTC. The chain links TRBV27 to TRBJ2-7, with 7 positions matching TRBD2. Germline V gene data show CDR1 as MNHEY and CDR2 as SMNVEV (reference sequence). CDR3 length: 15 residues. Trimming removed 2 bases from V and 3 bases from J; junction bases left unmatched: 7.

The V gene is TRBV5-1, the J gene TRBJ1-4; 7 bases are shared with TRBD1. V was clipped by 4 bases and J by 4 bases; unmatched bases: 7. The CDR3 loop spans 15 amino acids. Germline CDR1 is SGHRS and CDR2 is YFSETQ. CDR3 bases: TGCGCCAGCAGCGGAGGACAGGTGATTAATGAAAAACTGTTTTTT. This sequence encodes CASSGGQVINEKLFF.

This clone was recorded many times. V and J are TRBV30 and TRBJ2-7; D is undetermined. The CDR3 has 14 residues. V gave up 0 bases and J gave up 1 base, with 10 bases separating them. Germline V lookup: CDR1 GTSNPN, CDR2 SVGIG (reference sequence). CDR3: CAWSVFEKSYEQYF. The CDR3 coding sequence is TGTGCCTGGAGTGTATTCGAGAAGTCCTACGAGCAGTACTTC.

J is TRBJ1-1 and V is TRBV9; 9 nucleotides align to TRBD1. V trimming: 4 bases; J trimming: 11 bases; junction bases outside the gene matches: 6. The germline V gene has CDR1 SGDLS and CDR2 YYNGEE. This CDR3 has 12 amino acids. In DNA, the CDR3 is TGTGCCAGCAGCACCGGGACAGGGTCGGCTTTCTTT. Encoded protein: CASSTGTGSAFF.

This clone was counted once. The rearrangement uses TRBV14 and TRBJ2-7; D is unclear. This CDR3 spans 14 amino acids. CDR1 SGHDN and CDR2 FVKESK come from the germline V gene. The V and J ends lost 3 bases and 2 bases respectively, with 11 bases between them. DNA of the CDR3: TGTGCCAGCAGCCATAGTGACACGGCCTACGAGCAGTACTTC. This translates into CASSHSDTAYEQYF.

The chain's CDR3 is CATSRGRGSGNTIYF. The CDR3 DNA sequence: TGTGCCACCAGCAGAGGACGAGGGTCTGGAAACACCATATATTTT. The chain is built from TRBV15 and TRBJ1-3; D not certain. V was cut by 1 base and J by 1 base, with 8 bases left in between. The CDR3 is 15 residues long. Per germline, CDR1 LNHNV and CDR2 YYDKDF (reference sequence).

The chain joins TRBV18 to TRBJ1-2; no definite D call. Looked up from germline, CDR1 is KGHSH and CDR2 is LQKENI. The CDR3 has 14 amino acids. Trimming took 1 base from V and 3 from J, leaving 9 bases between them. CDR3 region: CASSPQADYYGYTF. The DNA of the CDR3 is TGTGCCAGCTCACCACAGGCGGATTACTATGGCTACACCTTC.

This chain connects TRBV24-1 to TRBJ1-2; 8 positions match TRBD1. V was pared by 3 bases and J by 8 bases, with 4 bases of the junction left unmatched. This CDR3 has 13 amino acids. Germline lookup yields CDR1 KGHDR and CDR2 SFDVKD. For the CDR3, the DNA is TGTGCCACCAGTGATCAGGGGGCGGGCGGCTACACCTTC. Amino acid sequence: CATSDQGAGGYTF.

The chain combines TRBV6-5 with TRBJ2-1; 7 bases agree with TRBD2. This CDR3 region has 16 residues. V lost 2 bases and J lost 0; bases outside the gene matches: 4. Looked up from germline, CDR1 is MNHEY and CDR2 is SVGAGI. The CDR3 bases are TGTGCCAGCAGTTACAGGACTAGTAGCTCCTACAATGAGCAGTTCTTC. As protein: CASSYRTSSSYNEQFF.

The gene calls are TRBV7-9 and TRBJ1-6; D unclear. This CDR3 has 15 residues. V was pared by 0 bases and J by 0 bases, with 3 bases between. Germline V CDR1 and CDR2: SEHNR, FQNEAQ (reference sequence). The CDR3 protein is CASSLARSYNSPLHF. For the CDR3, the DNA is TGTGCCAGCAGCTTAGCCCGCTCCTATAATTCACCCCTCCACTTT.

This rearrangement joins TRBV18 to TRBJ1-1, with a possible D match to TRBD1 (5 bases). V lost 2 bases, J lost 7 bases, and 11 bases lay in between. The CDR3 extends over 13 amino acids. Germline CDR1 is KGHSH and CDR2 is LQKENI. CDR3 bases: TGTGCCAGCTCACCAAGGGAAAGGGGTGAAGCTTTCTTT. It codes for CASSPRERGEAFF.

The chain recombines TRBV5-4 with TRBJ2-2; D possibly corresponds to TRBD2 (6 bases). The V end was cut by 5 bases, the J end by 6 bases, with 14 bases between. The CDR3 runs 14 residues. Germline V gene lookup returns CDR1 SGHNT and CDR2 YYREEE (reference sequence). The CDR3: CASSLTTSPGELFF. The CDR3 coding sequence is TGTGCCAGCAGTTTGACTACTAGCCCCGGGGAGCTGTTTTTT.

V usage is TRBV7-8 and J usage is TRBJ2-1; D might be TRBD2 (6 bases). Per the germline V gene, CDR1 is SGHVS and CDR2 is FQNEAQ. This CDR3 region has 16 residues. V shed 1 base and J shed 4 bases, with 14 bases lying between them. The CDR3 protein is CASSLGSGGAYNEQFF. CDR3 in DNA: TGTGCCAGCAGCTTAGGTAGCGGAGGAGCTTACAATGAGCAGTTCTTC.

This rearrangement joins TRBV7-9 to TRBJ1-2, with D possibly matching TRBD1 (6 bases). V was shortened by 6 bases and J by 6 bases, with 11 bases between the two germline ends. Germline CDR1 SEHNR, CDR2 FQNEAQ (reference sequence). CDR3 length equals 12 residues. CDR3 region: CASSRTVDGYTF. CDR3 nucleotides: TGTGCCAGCAGTCGGACAGTCGATGGCTACACCTTC.

V gene TRBV9 combines with J gene TRBJ2-7; TRBD1 is a possible D gene (7 bases). Germline V CDR1 and CDR2: SGDLS, YYNGEE. The CDR3 has 15 amino acids. V was pared by 3 bases and J by 0 bases, with 13 bases between. The CDR3 coding sequence is TGTGCCAGCAGCGCCGGCGGGACAGACTCCTACGAGCAGTACTTC. Residues: CASSAGGTDSYEQYF.

This clone was picked up a small number of times. The genes are TRBV20-1 and TRBJ2-7; D is perhaps TRBD1 (5 bases). Looked up from germline, CDR1 is DFQATT and CDR2 is SNEGSKA (reference sequence). V was cut by 3 bases and J by 1 base, with 16 bases left in between. The CDR3 totals 15 residues. The CDR3 region is CSASPLGQSSYEQYF. In nucleotides, the CDR3 is TGCAGTGCTAGTCCCTTGGGGCAGTCTTCCTACGAGCAGTACTTC.

The gene calls are TRBV30 and TRBJ1-5, with D perhaps matching TRBD1 (5 bases). V shed 0 bases and J shed 7 bases, with 10 bases lying between them. The CDR3 covers 13 residues. Germline CDR1 is GTSNPN and CDR2 is SVGIG (reference sequence). The CDR3 bases are TGTGCCTGGAGTGTAGGGGCCATCCAGCCCCAGCATTTT. This codes for CAWSVGAIQPQHF.

V is TRBV19 and J is TRBJ2-5; no clear D gene. Trimming cost V 1 base and J 4 bases, with 16 bases left between them. The CDR3 spans 16 residues. Germline CDR1 is LNHDA and CDR2 is SQIVND (reference sequence). As DNA, the CDR3 is TGTGCCAGTAGTATAGTTAAGTTGGGCAGCCCAGAGACCCAGTACTTC. This sequence encodes CASSIVKLGSPETQYF.

J is TRBJ1-1 and V is TRBV2, with D uncertain. The germline CDR1 and CDR2 sequences are SNHLY and FYNNEI. The V gene lost 4 bases and the J gene lost 3 bases, with 18 bases spanning the gap. The CDR3 sequence is 16 residues long. The CDR3 nucleotides are TGTGCCAGCAGTGGTCGTGGAGGGAGTTTGGACACTGAAGCTTTCTTT. Translation gives CASSGRGGSLDTEAFF.

On this clone itself: At the DNA level, this CDR3 is encoded by other sequences in the same sample as well. The chain carries TRBV9 and TRBJ1-3; maybe TRBD1 (6 bases). Germline lookup yields CDR1 SGDLS and CDR2 YYNGEE. CDR3 size: 15 residues. Between the trimmed V and J ends, which lost 0 bases and 0 bases, there was a span of 7 bases. The CDR3 loop reads CASSVGRGSGNTIYF. CDR3 nucleotides: TGTGCCAGCAGCGTAGGCAGGGGCTCTGGAAACACCATATATTTT.